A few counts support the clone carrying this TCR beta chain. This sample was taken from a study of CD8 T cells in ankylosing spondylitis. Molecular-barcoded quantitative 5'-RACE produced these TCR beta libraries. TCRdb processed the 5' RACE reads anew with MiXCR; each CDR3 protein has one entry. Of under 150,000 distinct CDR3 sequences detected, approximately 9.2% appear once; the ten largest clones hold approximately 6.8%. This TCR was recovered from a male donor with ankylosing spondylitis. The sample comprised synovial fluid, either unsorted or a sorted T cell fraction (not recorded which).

CDR3 sequence: CASRPPGRTGELFF. In DNA, the CDR3 is TGCGCCAGCAGACCTCCAGGGAGAACCGGGGAGCTGTTTTTT. The chain has TRBV10-2 and TRBJ2-2; D tentatively fits TRBD1 or TRBD2 (5 bases each). Germline V CDR1 and CDR2: WSHSY, SAAADI. This CDR3 region has 14 residues. Trimming removed 6 bases from V and 5 bases from J, with 13 bases in between.